This T cell receptor beta chain was recorded in a study of control samples from healthy donors and cancer patients. The CDR3 is 12 amino acids. The V end lost 5 bases, the J end lost 3 bases, and 5 bases lay between the germline ends. Here immunoSEQ multiplex PCR was the method, and the copy in TCRdb shows in-frame clones only, minus some. Among 84,000 or so clones listed, 91% were seen once. This sequence was found in a man in his thirties or forties in good health. The sequencing sample was made of blood. The genes are TRBV12-3 or TRBV12-4 and TRBJ1-3; tentatively, D is TRBD1 (5 bases). Here the CDR3 reads CASSQGGNTIYF. The CDR3 DNA reads TGTGCCAGCAGTCAGGGTGGAAACACCATATATTTT.